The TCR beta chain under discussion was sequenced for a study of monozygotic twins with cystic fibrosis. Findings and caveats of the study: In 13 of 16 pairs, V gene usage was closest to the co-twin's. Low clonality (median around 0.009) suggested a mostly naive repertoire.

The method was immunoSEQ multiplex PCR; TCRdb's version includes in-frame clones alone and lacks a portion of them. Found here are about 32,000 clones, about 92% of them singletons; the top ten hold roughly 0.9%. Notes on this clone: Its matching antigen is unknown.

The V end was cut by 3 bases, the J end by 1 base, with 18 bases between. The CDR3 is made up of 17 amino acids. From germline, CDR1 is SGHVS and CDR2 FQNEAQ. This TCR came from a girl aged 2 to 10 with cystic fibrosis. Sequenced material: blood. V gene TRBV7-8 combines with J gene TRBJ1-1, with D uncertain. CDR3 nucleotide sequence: TGTGCCAGCAGCTTCAGAGAAGACCGTTCGGAGAACACTGAAGCTTTCTTT. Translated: CASSFREDRSENTEAFF.